This T cell receptor (beta chain) originates from a study of T-cell memory formation after mild COVID-19. At the level of the study: For the most part, TCR clusters were specific to one donor. Broader study findings: Contracting CD4+ clones lay largely in CM and EM, with CD8+ ones residing in EMRA. Second-wave clones reaching peak frequency on day 37 lacked confirmed SARS-CoV-2 specificity.

Germline assignment: CDR1 SQVTM and CDR2 ANQGSEA. The ends were cut back, 3 bases at V and 4 bases at J, with 9 bases in the middle. This CDR3 is 13 amino acids long. This clonotype was found a few times. Its antigen is not identified. Using constant-segment primers, 5'RACE produced TCR alpha and TCR beta cDNA libraries carrying sample barcodes and UMIs. MiXCR, run by TCRdb on the 5' RACE reads, gives a single entry per CDR3 protein. The data contain 300,000 to 400,000 distinct CDR3 sequences, approximately 29% of them singletons. Source material: PBMCs or a T cell subset sorted from them (not recorded which). The chain carries TRBV29-1 and TRBJ2-2; D remains ambiguous. The sequence derives from an adult woman who had mild COVID-19 (a few samples of this study predate the infection). Cell type and time point are not known. CDR3 sequence reads: CSVDRLGTGELFF. The DNA of the CDR3 is TGCAGCGTTGACAGGCTGGGCACCGGGGAGCTGTTTTTT.